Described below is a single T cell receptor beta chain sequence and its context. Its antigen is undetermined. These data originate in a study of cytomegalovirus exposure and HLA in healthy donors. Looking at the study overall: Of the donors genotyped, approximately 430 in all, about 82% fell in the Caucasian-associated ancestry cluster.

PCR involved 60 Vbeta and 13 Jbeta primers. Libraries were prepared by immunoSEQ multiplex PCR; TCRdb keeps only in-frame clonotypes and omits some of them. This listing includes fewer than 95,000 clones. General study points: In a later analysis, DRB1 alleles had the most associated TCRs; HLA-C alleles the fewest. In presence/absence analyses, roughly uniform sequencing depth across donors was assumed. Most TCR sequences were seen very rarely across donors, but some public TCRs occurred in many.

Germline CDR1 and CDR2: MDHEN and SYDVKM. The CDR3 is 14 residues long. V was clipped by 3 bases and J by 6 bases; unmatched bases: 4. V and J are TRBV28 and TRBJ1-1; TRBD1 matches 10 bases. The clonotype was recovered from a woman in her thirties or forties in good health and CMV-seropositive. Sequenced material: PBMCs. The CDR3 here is CASSLFGTGAEAFF. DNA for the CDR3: TGTGCCAGCAGTTTGTTCGGGACAGGGGCTGAAGCTTTCTTT. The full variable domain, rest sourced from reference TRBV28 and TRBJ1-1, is DVKVTQSSRYLVKRTGEKVFLECVQDMDHENMFWYRQDPGLGLRLIYFSYDVKMKEKGDIPEGYSVSREKKERFSLILESASTNQTSMYLCASSLFGTGAEAFFGQGTRLTVV.